This record covers a single T cell receptor beta chain. This CDR3 has 17 residues. The V segment lost 5 bases and the J segment 3 bases; nucleotides outside the gene matches: 15. CDR1 is SGHNT and CDR2 is YENEEA in the germline V gene. Enrolled during active infection, Seattle patients were then followed longitudinally. This sample was taken from a study of blood T cell repertoires in COVID-19. Overall study context: The study drew acute and convalescent COVID-19 samples from the United States, Italy and Spain.

Original processing notes: Estimation of nucleated cell counts was performed using reference gene primer amplification. Profiling relied on immunoSEQ multiplex PCR, and the TCRdb table lists in-frame clones only, not all of them. V and J calls and clone size are those listed in that table; D and trimming were worked out from the DNA. This table has tens of thousands of clones, just under 75% appearing once. The chain uses TRBV11-3 and TRBJ1-2; 7 bases line up with TRBD1. The specimen was peripheral blood. This TCR was sampled from a man in his 70s with COVID-19, enrolled during active disease. CDR3 nucleotides: TGTGCCAGCAGCCCAGGACAGGCGGCGAAAGATTACTATGGCTACACCTTC. Translation gives CASSPGQAAKDYYGYTF.